This T cell receptor beta chain was captured in a study of T-cell reconstitution after alpha-beta-depleted transplantation in children. This clonotype occurred a few times. What it binds is unknown. V was clipped by 1 base and J by 6 bases, with 12 bases between them. The CDR3 loop spans 14 amino acids. The germline V gene has CDR1 LGHNA and CDR2 YSLEER. The study's findings and limits: The origin of alpha-beta T cells about two months after transplant was reportedly several hundred expanded graft clones. Surviving recipient cells, namely T cells and thymic progenitors, were the source of high day-60 TCRbeta diversity in some patients. The main origin of T-cell counts and diversity one year after transplant was newly produced T cells.

Unique molecular identifiers were incorporated during preparation of the TCRbeta library. TCRdb called the PCR reads again in MiXCR, with one record for every CDR3 protein. Of about 980,000 distinct CDR3 sequences listed, roughly 29% are singletons. The sequenced sample was PBMCs, mostly from graft donor cells, obtained 360 days after TCRalphabeta/CD19-depleted stem cell transplant. The sequence was collected from a boy younger than two who had a stem cell transplant for SCID, so the T cells may come from the graft donor. V is TRBV4-3 and J is TRBJ1-1; D might be TRBD1 (5 bases). Here the CDR3 DNA reads TGCGCCAGCAGCCAAGCGAGACAGTCTTCTGAAGCTTTCTTT. This sequence encodes CASSQARQSSEAFF.